What follows describes a single T cell receptor (beta chain). Germline V lookup: CDR1 SGHDN, CDR2 FVKESK. The ends were cut back, 0 bases at V and 9 bases at J, with 7 bases in the middle. This CDR3 spans 12 amino acids. Expressed TCRB transcripts were sequenced, since all the RNA that had been isolated was reverse transcribed. Using immunoSEQ multiplex PCR, the repertoire was profiled, and TCRdb retains in-frame clones only, with some absent. The sample shows roughly 380,000 clones, 20% of them seen only once. This record belongs to a study of beta chain features in type 1 diabetes. The TCR was taken from a woman between 18 and 29 years old in good health. Sequenced input: naive CD4+ T cells from blood. The gene calls are TRBV14 and TRBJ2-3; possible D gene TRBD1, 5 bases. CDR3 bases: TGTGCCAGCAGCCAAGACAGGGCAACGCAGTATTTT. Translating it yields CASSQDRATQYF.